Described below is a single T cell receptor beta chain sequence and its context. The antigen remains undetermined. The entry originates in a study of blood T cells in healthy people across ages. The study's findings and limits: Per million T cells, TCR beta diversity dropped about linearly as age rose. There was a strong correlation between TCR beta diversity and naive T cell percentage. PBMCs were not sorted, which prevented a conclusive comparison of naive versus antigen-experienced cells.

It was with a sample-barcoded 5' primer and a J-beta primer mix that a second PCR of roughly 6 to 12 cycles was run. TCRdb analysed the 5' RACE reads with MiXCR anew, one entry per CDR3 protein. The data show 700,000 to 850,000 distinct CDR3 sequences, with around 36% seen just once and 10% to 15% held by the top ten. The CDR3 is made up of 15 amino acids. CDR1 and CDR2 (germline): LGHDT, YNNKEL (reference sequence). Trimming cost V 4 bases and J 9 bases; bases outside gene matches: 12. The chain combines TRBV3-1 with TRBJ2-1; 7 nucleotides agree with TRBD1. The sequencing input was blood. The receptor's source is a man younger than 30 in good health. As DNA, the CDR3 is TGTGCCAGCAGCCCCCGGCCAGGGGGATTGGGTGAGCAGTTCTTC. It encodes CASSPRPGGLGEQFF.